This T cell receptor (beta chain) was identified during a study of blood T cells in healthy people across ages. As for the study in general: Template switching recovered approximately one barcoded beta molecule for every two T cells.

Primers used in a second PCR of roughly 7 to 12 cycles were a sample-barcoded 5' primer and a J-beta primer mix. From the 5' RACE reads, TCRdb called clonotypes with MiXCR, one entry per CDR3 protein. Among hundreds of thousands of distinct CDR3 sequences, 58% were seen once, and the ten largest hold about 20%. The donors, all healthy, were Caucasians living in Russia, aged roughly 6 to 100. The germline V gene has CDR1 MNHNY and CDR2 SVGAGI (reference sequence). This CDR3 is built from 14 residues. V lost 7 bases to trimming and J lost 11 bases, with 23 bases between them. The V and J genes are TRBV6-6 and TRBJ2-5; possibly TRBD2 for D (6 bases). The sequence came from a man aged 30-40 years in good health. Input material: blood. The CDR3 region has the DNA TGTGCCAGCACCCGCCCTAGCGTGGAGGATGAGCAGTACTTC. It is translated as CASTRPSVEDEQYF.